This TCR beta chain was recovered during a study of cytomegalovirus exposure and HLA in healthy donors (dated 2017 in TCRdb). About the study as a whole: An earlier analysis of more than 550 of the donors reported about 260 Gb of sequence data and about 120 million unique TCR beta sequences obtained from 180 million or so T cells. Roughly 300 gigabases of sequencing data and roughly 90 million unique TCR sequences were included in an early release covering 500 to 750 HLA-typed donors. Of the 398 genotyped donors, approximately 83% fell in the genetic ancestry cluster associated with self-reported Caucasian donors. The aim of the study was to test whether cataloging public T cell receptors could identify signatures of past pathogen exposure. The study profiled the T cell repertoires of approximately 700 subjects by immunosequencing and related them to cytomegalovirus serostatus. A separate validation cohort of roughly 130 different subjects was used in addition to the roughly 720-subject first cohort. To predict cytomegalovirus infection status, the study brought together high-throughput TCR immunosequencing, statistical association of individual TCRs with disease status, and machine learning. In a later analysis, previously published TCR beta repertoires from roughly 710 donors were re-analyzed and high-resolution HLA genotyping was added so that TCR occurrence patterns could be studied. The later analysis used no new phenotypic data to find candidate immune exposures, relying instead on TCR beta sequences and their occurrence across donors. An earlier analysis of 587 of the donors applied high-throughput TCR beta sequencing to assess whether each TCR beta V gene segment acted as functional or pseudogenic. Donor age, sex, ethnicity and CMV serostatus were compiled together with the repertoire data. A later genetic analysis took genome-wide SNP genotypes for 398 of the 666 donors and used that subset as a discovery cohort. Every repertoire in the discovery cohort had been generated on one and the same sequencing platform. HLA typing included class I and class II loci at four-digit resolution. Typing coverage differed by locus: A, B, C, DRB1 and DQB1 were typed in about 629-630 donors, DQA1 in about 550, DPA1 in approximately 610, and DPB1 in 400 to 490. Several DR-DQ haplotypes were handled as single units for association and clustering because linkage in the cohort was strong. Across some 400 genotyped donors of the cohort, an average of approximately 240,000 unique TCR beta nucleotide sequences per donor were sequenced, and roughly 18% of those sequences were non-productive.

About this clone: This clone's antigen is unknown. No base quality values were provided; no much bigger clone lies one nucleotide off.

The cohort consisted of 600 or so healthy bone marrow donors. Cohort members were all nominally healthy when sampled, although unrecorded immune exposures were likely present. The donor tested CMV seropositive, placing the donor among the roughly 300 seropositive members of the cohort. Every donor gave a peripheral blood sample, and the peripheral blood mononuclear cells from that sample were used for TCR beta sequencing. The Qiagen DNeasy Blood Extraction Kit was used to extract genomic DNA from the blood cell samples. Libraries were made using the immunoSEQ multiplex PCR assay. The multiplex PCR relied on a mix of 60 forward primers for TCR Vbeta segments and 13 reverse primers for TCR Jbeta segments. The CDR3 region of rearranged TCR beta genes was amplified from genomic DNA by a multiplex PCR assay. The amplified TCR beta libraries were sequenced on the Illumina HiSeq System as 87-base-pair reads. The authors processed their data as follows. A later analysis tallied 70 million to 100 million unique TCR beta chains across the 666 repertoires, and some 10 million of those chains were shared by two or more donors. To remove PCR and sequencing errors, raw reads were error-corrected and collapsed into unique sequences using a nearest-neighbor algorithm that merged closely related sequences. To assign V, D and J gene segments, CDR3 sequences were aligned to IMGT reference sequences. Each retained sequence needed at least a six-nucleotide match to both a V gene segment and a J gene segment. Rearrangements were classified as productive when the CDR3 lacked stop codons and remained in frame with V and J, and all other rearrangements were classified as non-productive. CDR3 was defined according to IMGT convention as the region running from the second conserved V-encoded cysteine to the conserved J-encoded phenylalanine. The earlier analysis of 587 of the donors excluded sequences that lacked an unambiguous match to a single V gene segment. An earlier analysis of several hundred of the donors called V segments functional above 56.7% productive rearrangements and segregating when the between-donor standard deviation exceeded 5%. A statistical classification framework was developed to diagnose cytomegalovirus status using the catalog of TCR beta chain sequences. A later analysis assigned V and J genes by comparing TCR nucleotide sequences with IMGT/GENE-DB human TR gene sequences. The TCRdist pipeline was used in a later analysis to assign CDR3 sequences and most-parsimonious VDJ recombination scenarios. A later analysis defined each TCR beta chain by its CDR3 amino acid sequence plus V-gene family, and excluded reads lacking a unique V-gene family. A later analysis removed 500 to 650 highly shared, low-generation-probability nucleotide sequences to deal with suspected cross-contamination and a sequencing artifact. In a later analysis, a clonal expansion index was calculated for each public chain from normalized within-repertoire ranks of inferred template counts. A later analysis computed generation probabilities with a VDJ recombination model fitted to out-of-frame rearrangements, and checked the results against IGoR. Hypergeometric tests were used in a later analysis to score TCR-TCR, TCR-HLA and TCR-CMV co-occurrence, with a repertoire-size bias correction applied to the TCR pairs. In a later analysis, false discovery rates were estimated by permuting HLA or CMV assignments 20 times. In a later analysis, co-occurring TCRs were grouped using DBSCAN, and TCRdist sequence similarity was added for clustering within HLA-allele-positive subsets. Repertoires with fewer than 30,000 or more than 120,000 public chains were left out of co-occurrence clustering, as were five repertoires with anomalous nucleotide sharing. TCRdb stores this immuneACCESS table with in-frame sequences only. Part of the clones is absent; in the studies checked, under half of the shortfall reflects unresolved V genes, and no reason is known for the rest. V and J calls and clone size are those listed in that table; D and trimming were worked out from the DNA. For this sample there are under 200,000 clones; more than 75% appear just once. The ten largest clonotypes hold roughly 2.8% of the sample.

From cysteine to phenylalanine, the CDR3 is 17 amino acids long. Only the CDR3 portion is preserved as DNA: 51 bases, with reading frame beginning at the first base. The trim is 2 bases for V and 1 base for J, with a gap of 16 bases between the germline ends. The CDR1 and CDR2 encoded by the germline V gene are SGDLS and YYNGEE. Results the study describes overall, beyond this receptor: The cohort was sequenced for TCR beta chains only, and without alpha or paired-chain data the features that could be detected were limited. In a later analysis, HLA-associated TCR beta chains were found to be more clonally expanded and to have lower generation probabilities than equally common non-associated chains. An association between a missense DCLRE1C variant and V-gene and J-gene trimming of TCR beta chains was found in a later genetic analysis and replicated in an independent cohort. In an earlier analysis of more than 450 of the donors, most TCR beta V segments were observed in productive rearrangements about 87% or about 30% of the time, broadly matching IMGT annotations. Most TCR sequences were observed very rarely across donors, whereas some public TCRs were present in many individuals. According to a later analysis, most CMV-associated TCR beta chains appeared to be HLA-restricted, and the HLA associations seemed to be driven largely by CMV exposure. A later genetic analysis reported fewer N-insertions in productive TCRs among donors in an Asian-associated ancestry cluster than the roughly 700-donor mean. Sequencing depth was assumed to be roughly uniform across donors in the presence/absence analyses, though that assumption may not hold. Because HLA typing was missing for some donors at each locus, association tests included only the typed subset. Correlated functional status among segregating V segments might reflect linkage disequilibrium, but an unknown experimental factor could not be ruled out. Some IMGT-functional V segments, including TRBV6-2 and TRBV6-3, could not be told apart with the 87-base-pair reads, so those segments were excluded. The sequencing pipeline was judged likely to have produced a cluster of highly shared sequence variants as a technical artifact. A later analysis found that TCR association rates varied across HLA loci, with DRB1 alleles showing the most associated TCRs and HLA-C alleles the fewest. The only immune exposure information available for the cohort was CMV serostatus. A further reported finding was that TCR beta sequences accurately predicted the HLA-A and HLA-B alleles for most subjects in the first cohort. At a false discovery rate of 0.05, a later analysis linked approximately 18,000 TCR beta sequences to specific HLA alleles. When HLA alleles, especially DR and DQ, strongly co-occurred, TCR associations were difficult to assign to individual alleles. Three of the identified cytomegalovirus-associated TCR beta chains were confirmed in vitro to be specific for cytomegalovirus antigens. The authors suggested that the approach could potentially be extended to other disease states and immunological phenotypes. A total of roughly 160 TCR beta chains were listed by the study as associated with cytomegalovirus. A later analysis reported that several top co-occurrence clusters appeared linked to parvovirus B19, influenza, CMV and Epstein-Barr virus. In both the original and validation cohorts, the classifier was reported to diagnose cytomegalovirus status with high specificity and sensitivity. Approximately 16 rarely observed V segments, including chromosome 9 orphons, were excluded from the earlier analysis of about 610 of the donors because counts were too low.

This receptor chain uses TRBV9 and TRBJ2-1; a confident D gene designation cannot be given. The sequence was collected from a woman aged 45 to 65 in good health and CMV-seropositive. The sample consisted of PBMCs. Here the CDR3 is given as CASSVSPPTTSYNEQFF. The sequence in DNA is TGTGCCAGCAGCGTCTCTCCGCCCACTACATCCTACAATGAGCAGTTCTTC.